This T cell receptor beta chain was captured by sequencing in a study of T cell responses to AZD1222 COVID-19 vaccine. Study details: Whether given at about 4 or about 12 weeks, second doses were pooled.

A note on this clone: Its antigen is still unknown.

Study findings and constraints: There were repertoire samples only from the period after the peak T cell response.

The germline V gene encodes CDR1 SGHDT and CDR2 YYEEEE. This CDR3 is built from 15 residues. Unmatched junction bases numbered 9, after V lost 4 bases and J lost 7 bases. The method was immunoSEQ multiplex PCR; TCRdb's version includes in-frame clones alone and lacks a portion of them. This sample yields about 150,000 clones, of which around 92% are seen a single time; 1.1% to 1.5% belongs to the top ten. This receptor was identified in an adult in good health. The gene calls are TRBV5-6 and TRBJ2-1; 9 bases align to TRBD1. This specimen consisted of peripheral blood, obtained on day 0 of AZD1222 vaccination. The CDR3 spells CASSVEQGARNEQFF. CDR3 nucleotide sequence: TGTGCCAGCAGCGTAGAACAGGGGGCGCGGAATGAGCAGTTCTTC. The variable domain in full, completed from reference TRBV5-6 and TRBJ2-1, reads DAGVTQSPTHLIKTRGQQVTLRCSPKSGHDTVSWYQQALGQGPQFIFQYYEEEERQRGNFPDRFSGHQFPNYSSELNVNALLLGDSALYLCASSVEQGARNEQFFGPGTRLTVL.